This paragraph reports one T cell receptor (beta chain). These data come from a study of T-cell memory formation after mild COVID-19. TCRdb independently ran MiXCR on the 5' RACE reads; one entry per CDR3 protein. The sample consists of under 450,000 distinct CDR3 sequences, roughly an eighth of them appearing once. Germline trimming cut 5 bases from V and 3 bases from J; bases unmatched to any gene: 4. Germline V gene lookup returns CDR1 MNHEY and CDR2 SVGEGT. This CDR3 has 13 residues. The sample taken for sequencing was PBMCs or a T cell subset sorted from them (not recorded which). This sequence originates from a man aged 18 to 35 who had mild COVID-19 (a few samples of this study predate the infection). Cell type and time point are not known. The chain is built from TRBV6-2 or TRBV6-3 and TRBJ2-7; 7 nucleotides match TRBD2. The CDR3: CASSRAGLYEQYV. The CDR3 coding sequence is TGTGCCAGCAGTCGAGCGGGGCTCTACGAGCAGTACGTC.